This T cell receptor beta chain was documented in a study of siplizumab effects on memory and regulatory T cells. Broader study findings: Proliferating Tregs' suppressive function in siplizumab cultures went unconfirmed. About 75-97% of proliferating CD4+ or CD8+ clones had no assignable naive or memory phenotype.

Trimming cost V 1 base and J 6 bases, with 15 bases left between them. The CDR3 spans 15 residues. Germline V gene data show CDR1 as SGHAT and CDR2 as FQNNGV. On this clone: The antigen remains undetermined.

Assay: immunoSEQ multiplex PCR; the TCRdb copy retains only in-frame clones and omits some. The top ten hold around 18% of the sample, which has fewer than 100,000 clones, approximately 95% seen once. Material: CD8+ T cells sorted from blood. The chain employs TRBV11-2 and TRBJ1-2, with D possibly being TRBD1 (5 bases). This receptor was obtained from a human donor in good health. DNA of the CDR3: TGTGCCAGCAGCTTAGGGCGGGGGAACCCGGATGGCTACACCTTC. It encodes CASSLGRGNPDGYTF.